Below, 21 T cell receptor beta chains from the same sample are listed, as sequenced in a study of blood T cell repertoires in COVID-19. Sequenced by immunoSEQ multiplex PCR; TCRdb stores in-frame clones only, minus some. The repertoire holds about 190,000 clones, with approximately 80% as singletons. The sequenced sample consisted of PBMCs or T cells enriched from blood (not recorded which). The receptors stem from a woman aged 55-70 years with acute COVID-19.

This clone was seen only once. The chain has TRBV10-3 and TRBJ1-1; D uncertain. In germline, CDR1 is ENHRY, CDR2 SYGVKD. Trimming stripped 0 bases from V and 5 bases from J, with 7 bases between. The CDR3 is 13 amino acids. The CDR3 nucleotides are TGTGCCATCAGTGAGTCCCAGGCAACTGAAGCTTTCTTT. Its protein is CAISESQATEAFF.

This clone occurred a few times. The V call is TRBV6-6, the J call TRBJ1-2; tentatively, D is TRBD1 (6 bases). V was trimmed by 10 bases and J by 7 bases, leaving 19 bases between them. Looked up from germline, CDR1 is MNHNY and CDR2 is SVGAGI (reference sequence). The CDR3 spans 13 residues. CDR3 bases: TGTGCCACCCAACAGGGTAGCGGGATTGGCTACACCTTC. Its translation is CATQQGSGIGYTF.

V usage is TRBV19 and J usage is TRBJ1-5; 8 bases line up with TRBD1. The CDR3 sequence is 16 residues long. V lost 1 base to trimming and J lost 4 bases; unmatched junction nucleotides: 6. Germline lookup yields CDR1 LNHDA and CDR2 SQIVND (reference sequence). The CDR3 reads CASSIAGDRFNQPQHF. CDR3 nucleotide sequence: TGTGCCAGTAGTATAGCTGGGGACAGGTTTAATCAGCCCCAGCATTTT.

V and J are TRBV2 and TRBJ2-7, with 13 bases identical to TRBD2. Per germline, CDR1 SNHLY and CDR2 FYNNEI. The CDR3 extends over 16 amino acids. V gave up 1 base and J gave up 5 bases; unmatched junction bases: 5. For the CDR3, the DNA is TGTGCCAGCAGTGAAGTCCTACTAGCGGGAGGGGACGAGCAGTACTTC. Protein product: CASSEVLLAGGDEQYF.

The rearrangement uses TRBV7-2 and TRBJ2-2, with TRBD1 identical over 8 bases. The CDR3 extends over 14 amino acids. CDR1 is SGHTA and CDR2 is FQGNSA in the germline V gene. Trimming took 5 bases from V and 1 from J; bases not matched to a gene: 0. The CDR3 DNA reads TGTGCCAGCAGCGGACAGGGGAACACCGGGGAGCTGTTTTTT. Amino acid sequence: CASSGQGNTGELFF.

The chain uses TRBV3-1 (or the pseudogene TRBV3-2) and TRBJ1-2, with 8 bases aligning to TRBD1. The V gene's germline CDR1 is LGHDT and CDR2 YNNKEL (reference sequence). The CDR3 covers 15 residues. The junction had 9 bases not matched to a gene; V was cut back by 4 bases and J by 5 bases. CDR3 sequence reads: CASSLSSGGSYGYTF. Here the CDR3 DNA reads TGTGCCAGCAGCCTTTCCTCAGGGGGCAGTTATGGCTACACCTTC.

This clone was counted a single time. The chain is built from TRBV3-1 (or the pseudogene TRBV3-2) and TRBJ2-3; D is undetermined. CDR1 and CDR2 (germline): LGHDT, YNNKEL (reference sequence). The CDR3 is 12 residues long. Deletions cut 7 bases from V and 0 bases from J, with 5 bases between. The CDR3 nucleotides are TGTGCCAGCACCACTAGCACAGATACGCAGTATTTT. It encodes CASTTSTDTQYF.

This chain connects TRBV10-3 to TRBJ1-2; D ambiguous. Trimming took off 3 bases at V and 3 bases at J, with 8 bases between the two ends. Per the germline V gene, CDR1 is ENHRY and CDR2 is SYGVKD. This CDR3 is 13 amino acids long. The CDR3 nucleotides read TGTGCCATCAGTGATTCAGAAGACTATGGCTACACCTTC. The encoded protein is CAISDSEDYGYTF.

This chain joins TRBV11-3 and TRBJ2-2, with D perhaps TRBD1 (6 bases). V shed 0 bases and J shed 6 bases, with 8 bases lying between them. CDR3 length: 14 amino acids. Germline V CDR1 and CDR2: SGHNT, YENEEA. The CDR3 protein is CASSLEGASGELFF. CDR3 in DNA: TGTGCCAGCAGCTTAGAGGGGGCGTCCGGGGAGCTGTTTTTT.

This chain connects TRBV5-1 to TRBJ1-4; weak D call: TRBD1 (6 bases). The CDR3 sequence is 14 residues long. V gave up 1 base and J gave up 5 bases, with 9 bases separating them. CDR1 and CDR2 (germline): SGHRS, YFSETQ. CDR3 sequence: CASSLTQGNEKLFF. The CDR3 DNA reads TGCGCCAGCAGCTTGACGCAGGGGAATGAAAAACTGTTTTTT.

There are a few counts of this clone. This chain uses TRBV24-1 with TRBJ2-3; 10 nucleotides line up with TRBD2. This CDR3 spans 15 amino acids. Looked up from germline, CDR1 is KGHDR and CDR2 is SFDVKD. V was pared by 7 bases and J by 3 bases, with 6 bases of the junction left unmatched. The CDR3 DNA reads TGTGCCACCAGGGGACTAGCGTTCGGGACAGATACGCAGTATTTT. Amino acid sequence: CATRGLAFGTDTQYF.

This sequence joins TRBV10-1 and TRBJ1-1, with D perhaps matching TRBD1 (5 bases). From germline, CDR1 is WNHNN and CDR2 SYGVQD (reference sequence). The V and J ends lost 11 bases and 3 bases respectively, with 13 bases between them. The CDR3 contains 12 residues. CDR3 in DNA: TGCGCCGGCTACCCGGGGGACACTGAAGCTTTCTTT. Its translation is CAGYPGDTEAFF.

The chain is built from TRBV3-1 (or the pseudogene TRBV3-2) and TRBJ1-5, with TRBD1 as a possible D gene (6 bases). Germline values: CDR1 LGHDT, CDR2 YNNKEL (reference sequence). Deletions cut 4 bases from V and 1 base from J, with 17 bases between. The CDR3 contains 17 residues. The CDR3 coding sequence is TGTGCCAGCAGCCGAGGGGACATCGGTCGGAGCAATCAGCCCCAGCATTTT. Translation gives CASSRGDIGRSNQPQHF.

The chain employs TRBV2 and TRBJ1-5; 10 bases are shared with TRBD1. After removal of 4 bases from V and 5 bases from J, the junction contained 2 bases not matched to a gene. Germline V CDR1 and CDR2: SNHLY, FYNNEI. This CDR3 contains 14 residues. CDR3: CASSAGQGYQPQHF. The CDR3 DNA sequence: TGTGCCAGCAGTGCGGGACAGGGGTATCAGCCCCAGCATTTT.

This chain uses TRBV24-1 with TRBJ2-7; D gene unclear. V lost 6 bases to trimming and J lost 0 bases, with 11 bases between them. Germline V gene lookup returns CDR1 KGHDR and CDR2 SFDVKD. CDR3 length equals 14 residues. CDR3 protein: CATSSGILSYEQYF. In nucleotides, the CDR3 is TGTGCCACCAGTAGTGGCATTCTCTCCTACGAGCAGTACTTC.

This clone was observed a handful of times. This chain joins TRBV6-6 and TRBJ1-2, with TRBD1 as a possible D gene (5 bases). V lost 6 bases to trimming and J lost 8 bases, with 19 bases between them. The CDR3 has 14 residues. The germline V gene encodes CDR1 MNHNY and CDR2 SVGAGI (reference sequence). CDR3 DNA sequence: TGTGCCAGCAGGCCGGGGGGGACGGTAGGAGGCTACACCTTC. Its protein product is CASRPGGTVGGYTF.

The rearrangement joins TRBV6-1 to TRBJ1-1, with D uncertain. Per the germline V gene, CDR1 is MNHNS and CDR2 is SASEGT. Trimming took off 2 bases at V and 5 bases at J, with 9 bases between the two ends. The CDR3 loop spans 13 amino acids. CDR3 amino acids: CASSETERTEAFF. In DNA, the CDR3 is TGTGCCAGCAGTGAAACGGAGCGGACTGAAGCTTTCTTT.

The chain combines TRBV5-4 with TRBJ1-2; D may be TRBD1 (5 bases). Germline loops: CDR1 SGHNT, CDR2 YYREEE (reference sequence). Trimming pared 2 bases from V and 1 base from J, leaving 9 bases between. This CDR3 is 14 amino acids long. CDR3 in DNA: TGTGCCAGCAGCTTTGCAGGGTTTAACTATGGCTACACCTTC. It codes for CASSFAGFNYGYTF.

The chain combines TRBV5-6 with TRBJ2-5; D gene unclear. The CDR3 sequence is 13 residues long. With 0 bases removed from V and 5 bases from J, the gap between germline ends came to 8 bases. CDR1 and CDR2 (germline): SGHDT, YYEEEE. CDR3 region: CASSLGGGETQYF. Here the CDR3 DNA reads TGTGCCAGCAGCTTGGGAGGTGGGGAGACCCAGTACTTC.

The chain employs TRBV11-2 and TRBJ1-1, with 8 positions matching TRBD1. Germline trimming cut 1 base from V and 6 bases from J; bases unmatched to any gene: 19. CDR3 length: 19 residues. Looked up from germline, CDR1 is SGHAT and CDR2 is FQNNGV. As DNA, the CDR3 is TGTGCCAGCAGCTTAGGCAAAAACGGACCCCCGGGACAGGAGGCTGAAGCTTTCTTT. It codes for CASSLGKNGPPGQEAEAFF. The full variable domain, with the rest looked up from reference TRBV11-2 and TRBJ1-1, is EAGVAQSPRYKIIEKRQSVAFWCNPISGHATLYWYQQILGQGPKLLIQFQNNGVVDDSQLPKDRFSAERLKGVDSTLKIQPAKLEDSAVYLCASSLGKNGPPGQEAEAFFGQGTRLTVV.

The chain employs TRBV19 and TRBJ1-2; 8 nucleotides line up with TRBD1. This CDR3 contains 13 residues. The V segment lost 8 bases and the J segment 1 base; nucleotides outside the gene matches: 3. Germline CDR1 LNHDA, CDR2 SQIVND (reference sequence). The CDR3 is CASLRGRNYGYTF. The CDR3 nucleotides read TGTGCCAGTCTCAGGGGGCGTAACTATGGCTACACCTTC.